These 19 T cell receptor beta chains came from one sample sequenced in a study of T-cell memory formation after mild COVID-19. Using its own MiXCR run on the 5' RACE reads, TCRdb lists one record per CDR3 protein. The sample holds about 350,000 distinct CDR3 sequences, roughly an eighth seen once. Sequenced material: PBMCs or a T cell subset sorted from them (not recorded which). The receptor source for this set is a man aged 18 to 35 who had mild COVID-19 (a few samples of this study predate the infection). Cell type and time point are not known.

J is TRBJ1-4 and V is TRBV10-3, with 8 nucleotides matching TRBD1. Germline-derived CDR1 and CDR2 are ENHRY and SYGVKD. The CDR3 is made up of 15 amino acids. V was pared by 4 bases and J by 2 bases, with 3 bases of the junction left unmatched. CDR3 coding DNA: TGTGCCATCAGTGCCAGGGGGCCGACTAATGAAAAACTGTTTTTT. Translated, it gives CAISARGPTNEKLFF.

This clonotype was observed a few times. This chain joins TRBV12-3 or TRBV12-4 and TRBJ1-1, with TRBD1 as a possible D gene (5 bases). The CDR3 consists of 13 residues. Trimming left V 5 bases short and J 4 bases short, with 11 bases between. CDR3 in DNA: TGTGCCAGCAGTGCCGGGGGAGTCACTGAAGCTTTCTTT. Translating it yields CASSAGGVTEAFF.

This sequence joins TRBV30 and TRBJ2-1, with a weak D call TRBD2 (6 bases). The CDR3 length is 14 residues. Germline CDR1 GTSNPN, CDR2 SVGIG (reference sequence). Deletions cut 4 bases from V and 7 bases from J, with 17 bases between. The CDR3 sequence is CAWTKAPGGNEQFF. The DNA for the CDR3 is TGTGCCTGGACTAAGGCTCCCGGGGGAAATGAGCAGTTCTTC. Filled out from reference TRBV30 and TRBJ2-1, the complete variable domain reads SQTIHQWPATLVQPVGSPLSLECTVEGTSNPNLYWYRQAAGRGLQLLFYSVGIGQISSEVPQNLSASRPQDRQFILSSKKLLLSDSGFYLCAWTKAPGGNEQFFGPGTRLTVL.

This clonotype showed up many times. The chain is built from TRBV20-1 and TRBJ2-1, with D perhaps TRBD1 or TRBD2 (6 bases each). The CDR3 is 14 amino acids. The germline gives CDR1 DFQATT, CDR2 SNEGSKA (reference sequence). Trimming took 6 bases from V and 9 from J, leaving 21 bases between them. CDR3 sequence (DNA): TGCAGTGCCAGTCGGGGGCCTCAACTCGGTGAGCAGTTCTTC. Its translation: CSASRGPQLGEQFF.

As concerns this clonotype: Germline is not matched at one junction end, which may reflect a read error. The chain couples TRBV5-1 to TRBJ2-3; D gene uncertain. The CDR3 has 12 residues. In germline, CDR1 is SGHRS, CDR2 YFSETQ. Here the CDR3 DNA reads TGCGCCAGCACCTTGAACACAGATACGCAGTATTTT. Protein product: CASTLNTDTQYF.

Regarding this clonotype: A much larger clone lies one base from this, so it may be a read error. V and J are TRBV6-5 and TRBJ2-1, with D unclear. Trimming left V 6 bases short and J 6 bases short, with 12 bases between. The CDR3 extends over 13 amino acids. Per the germline V gene, CDR1 is MNHEY and CDR2 is SVGAGI. The CDR3 loop is CASRRPSANEQFF. The CDR3 DNA is TGTGCCAGCAGACGCCCATCTGCCAATGAGCAGTTCTTC.

This clonotype was seen a handful of times. This chain connects TRBV12-3 or TRBV12-4 to TRBJ2-5, with 13 positions matching TRBD2. The CDR3 has 16 amino acids. V lost 5 bases, J lost 4 bases, and 7 bases stayed unmatched. This CDR3 reads CASSTMTSGGLETQYF. The CDR3 region has the DNA TGTGCCAGCAGTACGATGACTAGCGGGGGGTTAGAGACCCAGTACTTC.

This clonotype was observed a few times. The chain combines TRBV29-1 with TRBJ2-5, with 9 positions matching TRBD1. Germline V lookup: CDR1 SQVTM, CDR2 ANQGSEA. The CDR3 length is 12 residues. Trimming took 6 bases from V and 2 from J; bases not matched to a gene: 1. CDR3 region: CSVGTGQETQYF. The CDR3 region has the DNA TGCAGCGTCGGGACAGGGCAAGAGACCCAGTACTTC.

This rearrangement joins TRBV3-1 to TRBJ2-3; D is possibly TRBD1 (6 bases). V lost 2 bases to trimming and J lost 10 bases, with 19 bases between them. Germline V gene data show CDR1 as LGHDT and CDR2 as YNNKEL (reference sequence). The CDR3 loop spans 15 amino acids. CDR3 in amino acids: CASSQPFGGPTPQYF. CDR3 coding DNA: TGTGCCAGCAGCCAACCCTTTGGGGGCCCGACCCCGCAGTATTTT.

The rearrangement joins TRBV19 to TRBJ2-1; 7 positions match TRBD2. CDR3 size: 15 residues. The ends lost 6 bases at V and 4 bases at J; junction bases unmatched: 9. Germline-derived CDR1 and CDR2 are LNHDA and SQIVND (reference sequence). The CDR3 spells CASRTGGSVYNEQFF. In nucleotides, the CDR3 is TGTGCCAGTAGGACGGGCGGGAGTGTTTACAATGAGCAGTTCTTC.

The chain has TRBV18 and TRBJ2-3; a weak D match, TRBD2 (6 bases). V lost 1 base to trimming and J lost 4 bases, with 18 bases between them. Germline CDR1 and CDR2: KGHSH and LQKENI. The CDR3 totals 17 residues. The CDR3 DNA sequence: TGTGCCAGCTCACCACTCCCGGCGGGACGGGTTGCAGATACGCAGTATTTT. The encoded protein is CASSPLPAGRVADTQYF.

This clonotype was seen more than once but under ten times. CDR3 sequence: CASSCPGQGGNQPQHF. CDR3 sequence (DNA): TGCGCCAGCAGCTGCCCCGGACAGGGCGGGAATCAGCCCCAGCATTTT. The chain carries TRBV5-1 and TRBJ1-5; 8 bases map to TRBD1. The CDR3 length is 16 residues. J was trimmed by 4 bases and V by 3 bases; bases with no gene match: 9. The germline V gene encodes CDR1 SGHRS and CDR2 YFSETQ.

The J gene is TRBJ1-1, the V gene TRBV4-1; 8 positions match TRBD1. This CDR3 is built from 18 residues. CDR1 is MGHRA and CDR2 is YSYEKL in the germline V gene. The J segment lost 1 base and the V segment lost 0 bases, leaving 10 bases of the junction unmatched. As DNA, the CDR3 is TGCGCCAGCAGCCAAGAACTTAGGCAGGGGGCCGGGAACACTGAAGCTTTCTTT. This translates into CASSQELRQGAGNTEAFF.

The V gene is TRBV7-9, the J gene TRBJ2-7; no clear D gene. The CDR3 totals 11 residues. CDR1 and CDR2 (germline): SEHNR, FQNEAQ (reference sequence). V shed 5 bases and J shed 6 bases, with 8 bases lying between them. CDR3 coding DNA: TGTGCCAGCAGCGCCTCTTTCGAGCAGTACGTC. Protein product: CASSASFEQYV.

This clonotype was seen many times. This chain links TRBV28 with TRBJ2-7, with TRBD1 matching over 7 bases. The CDR3 is 15 residues long. CDR1 and CDR2 from the germline V gene are MDHEN and SYDVKM. The J segment lost 7 bases and the V segment lost 3 bases, leaving 12 bases of the junction unmatched. This CDR3 reads CASSLWRVRGHEQYV. CDR3 nucleotides: TGTGCCAGCAGTTTGTGGCGTGTGAGGGGGCATGAGCAGTACGTC.

The chain links TRBV2 to TRBJ1-1; D is ambiguous. CDR1 is SNHLY and CDR2 is FYNNEI in the germline V gene. The CDR3 loop spans 13 amino acids. The V gene lost 3 bases and the J gene lost 1 base, with 6 bases spanning the gap. CDR3 sequence (DNA): TGTGCCAGCAGTGACAGACCGAACACTGAAGCTTTCTTT. This translates into CASSDRPNTEAFF. Combining the CDR3 with reference TRBV2 and TRBJ1-1 gives the whole variable domain EPEVTQTPSHQVTQMGQEVILRCVPISNHLYFYWYRQILGQKVEFLVSFYNNEISEKSEIFDDQFSVERPDGSNFTLKIRSTKLEDSAMYFCASSDRPNTEAFFGQGTRLTVV.

This clonotype has a handful of counts. The chain has TRBV7-8 and TRBJ2-7; TRBD2 is a possible D gene (5 bases). V was clipped by 5 bases and J by 2 bases, with 19 bases between them. The CDR3 has 16 residues. Germline V gives CDR1 SGHVS, CDR2 FQNEAQ. CDR3 nucleotide sequence: TGTGCCAGCAGCCCCGAGAATAGAGGGTATACCTACGAGCAGTACTTC. Translating it yields CASSPENRGYTYEQYF.

The chain recombines TRBV2 with TRBJ1-1; D perhaps matches TRBD1 (6 bases). The germline V gene encodes CDR1 SNHLY and CDR2 FYNNEI. This CDR3 has 13 residues. The V and J ends lost 6 bases and 6 bases respectively, with 14 bases between them. The CDR3, as DNA: TGTGCCAGCAGCGGACAGATGGATTCTGAAGCTTTCTTT. Translating gives CASSGQMDSEAFF.

This chain uses TRBV7-2 with TRBJ2-2, with D unclear. V was shortened by 7 bases and J by 5 bases, with 11 bases between the two germline ends. This CDR3 has 13 residues. The germline CDR1 and CDR2 sequences are SGHTA and FQGNSA. This CDR3 reads CASILGLTGELFF. CDR3 sequence (DNA): TGTGCCAGCATCCTGGGGTTGACCGGGGAGCTGTTTTTT.